A single sample is the source of the 6 T cell receptor beta chains below, sequenced in a study of post-analysis software for immune sequencing data. Findings of the study overall: Among five TRBV segments more frequent in patients than controls were TRBV5-6, TRBV5-1 and TRBV20-1.

Sequencing libraries made from TCR beta cDNA carried unique molecular identifiers. TCRdb re-called the PCR reads with MiXCR, one entry per CDR3 protein. Of more than 500,000 distinct CDR3 sequences in the sample, approximately 34% were seen once. No antigen has been identified for these receptors. Sequencing was performed on blood. These receptors originate from a girl aged 2-17 years with multiple sclerosis.

In nucleotides, the CDR3 is TGCGCCAGCAGCCCGGAGGTTGGGGGTCCGAGAGGCTACACCTTC. Translation gives CASSPEVGGPRGYTF. This chain joins TRBV5-1 and TRBJ1-2; a weak D match, TRBD1 (5 bases). V lost 4 bases to trimming and J lost 8 bases, with 21 bases between them. Germline CDR1 is SGHRS and CDR2 is YFSETQ. There are 15 residues in the CDR3.

In regard to this clonotype: A much larger clone is a single base away; this may be a read error. The chain combines TRBV20-1 with TRBJ2-3; D remains ambiguous. Trimming cost V 3 bases and J 6 bases, with 16 bases left between them. This CDR3 has 14 residues. CDR1 is DFQATT, CDR2 SNEGSKA, per germline (reference sequence). CDR3 amino acids: CSARVSRGPDTQYF. As DNA, the CDR3 is TGCAGTGCTAGGGTCTCTCGCGGACCGGATACGCAGTATTTT.

The J gene is TRBJ2-1, the V gene TRBV4-2; 9 bases match TRBD2. The CDR3 runs to 16 residues. CDR1 and CDR2 (germline): LGHNA, YNFKEQ. Losses at the gene ends were 5 bases for V and 7 bases for J; bases not matched to a gene: 12. The CDR3 nucleotides read TGTGCCAGCAGCTCCCCAGCGGGGGGAGGTCTGAATGAGCAGTTCTTC. Protein product: CASSSPAGGGLNEQFF.

The V and J genes are TRBV4-1 and TRBJ2-5; 9 bases line up with TRBD2. CDR3 length: 16 amino acids. The J segment lost 1 base and the V segment lost 1 base, leaving 4 bases of the junction unmatched. Germline CDR1 reads MGHRA; CDR2 reads YSYEKL. The CDR3 spells CASSQGSGGTQETQYF. CDR3 nucleotides: TGCGCCAGCAGCCAAGGTAGCGGGGGTACCCAAGAGACCCAGTACTTC.

The V and J genes are TRBV7-9 and TRBJ2-7; TRBD1 matches 10 bases. The J call may be incorrect, as the DNA end agrees better with TRBJ2-5. Germline CDR1 and CDR2: SEHNR and FQNEAQ (reference sequence). The CDR3 sequence is 13 residues long. CDR3 bases: TGTGCCAGCACCCCGGACAGGGGGGTGACCCAGTACTTC. Amino acid sequence: CASTPDRGVTQYF.

This clonotype was counted between two and nine times. The chain carries TRBV12-3 or TRBV12-4 and TRBJ1-2; 9 positions match TRBD1. V lost 3 bases to trimming and J lost 8 bases; unmatched junction nucleotides: 10. There are 15 residues in the CDR3. Written as DNA, the CDR3 is TGTGCCAGCAGTTTTCGGGACAGGGCCGGTAGGGGCTACACCTTC. It specifies CASSFRDRAGRGYTF.